This T cell receptor beta chain was obtained from a study of OX40 agonist ivuxolimab in advanced cancers. For the study at large: Eligibility rules accepted prior anti-PD-1, anti-PD-L1 or anti-CTLA-4 therapy, and roughly 40% had some.

Measured with immunoSEQ multiplex PCR; TCRdb has only the in-frame clones, and not every one. Of 9,500 to 12,000 clones listed, roughly 80% were seen once; the top ten hold about 10%. This clone is termed hyperexpanded (1% or more). Its antigen remains unidentified. The germline CDR1 and CDR2 sequences are LNHDA and SQIVND (reference sequence). V shed 5 bases and J 5 bases; nucleotides not matched to a gene: 8. The CDR3 sequence is 15 residues long. Study results and limitations: In CD8+ T cells, expanded clones were on average more numerous than in CD4+. At doses 0.1 to 3.0 mg/kg, CD4+ and CD8+ clones expanded.

This clonotype was sampled from an adult with an advanced solid tumor such as melanoma, head and neck, liver or kidney cancer. The sample consisted of CD4+ or CD8+ T cells sorted from blood, taken in a trial of the OX40 agonist ivuxolimab. The chain recombines TRBV19 with TRBJ2-1; 8 bases match TRBD1. The CDR3 DNA reads as TGTGCCAGTAGTCTCCGGGACAGGTTCAACAATGAGCAGTTCTTC. Translating it yields CASSLRDRFNNEQFF.